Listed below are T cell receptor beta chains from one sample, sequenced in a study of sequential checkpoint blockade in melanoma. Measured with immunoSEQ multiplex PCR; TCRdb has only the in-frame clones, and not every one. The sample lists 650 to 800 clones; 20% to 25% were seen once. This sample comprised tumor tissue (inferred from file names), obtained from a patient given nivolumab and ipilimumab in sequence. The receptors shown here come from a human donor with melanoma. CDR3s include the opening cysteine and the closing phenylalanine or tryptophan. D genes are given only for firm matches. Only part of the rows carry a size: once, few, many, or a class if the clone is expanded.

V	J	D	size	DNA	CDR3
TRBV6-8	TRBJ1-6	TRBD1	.	TGTGCCAGCAGTCTTGCAGGGGGCGATTCACCCCTCCACTTT	CASSLAGGDSPLHF
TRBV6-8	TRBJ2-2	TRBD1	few	TGTGCCAGCAGTTACGGACAGGGTGGCGGGGAGCTGTTTTTT	CASSYGQGGGELFF
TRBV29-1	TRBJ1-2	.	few	TGCAGCGTTGAAGGCGGGGGGAACTATGGCTACACCTTC	CSVEGGGNYGYTF
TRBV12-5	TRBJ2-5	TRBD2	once	TGTGCTAGTGGGACCGGGACTAGCGGGGGGTGGTACTTC	CASGTGTSGGWYF
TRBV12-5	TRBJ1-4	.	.	TGTGCTAGTGGTTCCGGGACCTTTCAAAAACTGTTTTTT	CASGSGTFQKLFF
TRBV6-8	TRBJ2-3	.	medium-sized	TGTGCCAGCAGTTACGCCTCCGGGGTAGGATCAGATACGCAGTATTTT	CASSYASGVGSDTQYF
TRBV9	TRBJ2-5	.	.	TGTGCCAGCAGCGTAGATCCTAGAGGTGGGGAGACCCAGTACTTC	CASSVDPRGGETQYF
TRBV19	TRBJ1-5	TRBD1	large	TGTGCCACCTTGGACAGGGAGGGGCTCAATCAGCCCCAGCATTTT	CATLDREGLNQPQHF
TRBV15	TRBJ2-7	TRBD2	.	TGTGCCACCAGCAGAGAAGCGGGGAGTTCCTACGAGCAGTACTTC	CATSREAGSSYEQYF
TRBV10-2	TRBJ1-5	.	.	TGCGCCAGCAGTGAAATGAACAATCAGCCCCAGCATTTT	CASSEMNNQPQHF
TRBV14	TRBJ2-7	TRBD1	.	TGTGCCAGCAGCCTTATGGACAGGGTAAACTACGAGCAGTACTTC	CASSLMDRVNYEQYF
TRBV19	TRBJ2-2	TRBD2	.	TGTGCCAGTATCGGAGGGGGACTAGCGGGAGGTACCGGGGAGCTGTTTTTT	CASIGGGLAGGTGELFF
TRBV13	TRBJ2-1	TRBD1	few	TGTGCCAGCAGCCTGGACAGGGGTCTAGCGGATGACAATGAGCAGTTCTTC	CASSLDRGLADDNEQFF
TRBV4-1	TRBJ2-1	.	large	TGCGCCAGCAGCCAAGATCCCCCGCATGGAGCCTACAATGAGCAGTTCTTC	CASSQDPPHGAYNEQFF
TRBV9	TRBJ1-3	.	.	TGTGCCAGCAGCTTAAAAGGAAACACCATATATTTT	CASSLKGNTIYF
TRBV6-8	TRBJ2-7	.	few	TGTGCCAGCAGTTACTCGATTTTTGCGGGGCAGGGGGTAAGCGAGCAGTACTTC	CASSYSIFAGQGVSEQYF
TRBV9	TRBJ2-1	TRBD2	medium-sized	TGTGCCAGCAGCACTAGCGGGAGCAACTACAATGAGCAGTTCTTC	CASSTSGSNYNEQFF
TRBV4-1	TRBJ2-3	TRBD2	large	TGCGCCAGCAGCCAAGCTCAACTAGCGGGTGGGGCAGATACGCAGTATTTT	CASSQAQLAGGADTQYF
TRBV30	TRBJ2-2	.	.	TGTGCCTGGGAGAGGGGGAGCGGTACCGGGGAGCTGTTTTTT	CAWERGSGTGELFF
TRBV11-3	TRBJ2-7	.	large	TGTGCCAGCAGCTTATTTCCAGGGGATTACGAGCAGTACTTC	CASSLFPGDYEQYF
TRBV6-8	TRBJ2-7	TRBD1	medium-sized	TGTGCCAGCTCCCCGGGACAGGGTGCCTACGAGCAGTACTTC	CASSPGQGAYEQYF
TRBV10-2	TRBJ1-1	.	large	TGCGCCACCTCCCGGGACGGAATGAACACTGAAGCTTTCTTT	CATSRDGMNTEAFF
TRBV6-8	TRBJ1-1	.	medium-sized	TGTGCCAGCAGTTACACTCGGGGCACTGAAGCTTTCTTT	CASSYTRGTEAFF
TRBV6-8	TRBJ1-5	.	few	TGTGCCAGCAGTTATTCAGAGAATCAGCCCCAGCATTTT	CASSYSENQPQHF